Presented here are 29 T cell receptor beta chains from one specimen sequenced in a study of blood T cell repertoires in COVID-19. Sequencing was performed with immunoSEQ multiplex PCR; in TCRdb, only in-frame clones are kept and a portion is missing. The profile shows 100,000 to 120,000 clones, just over 75% of them singletons. Sequencing was carried out using peripheral blood. The origin of the receptors is a woman older than 75 with acute or convalescent COVID-19.

The J gene is TRBJ1-1, the V gene TRBV5-1, with TRBD1 matching over 7 bases. V lost 8 bases and J lost 11; bases outside the gene matches: 15. Germline loops: CDR1 SGHRS, CDR2 YFSETQ. There are 13 residues in the CDR3. The CDR3 DNA reads TGCGCCAGTCGAATAGACAGGGATAGATTGGCTTTCTTT. Translation gives CASRIDRDRLAFF.

J is TRBJ2-7 and V is TRBV6-5, with 9 bases fitting TRBD1. Trimming removed 6 bases from V and 5 bases from J; junction bases left unmatched: 8. The CDR3 runs 14 residues. Germline CDR1 is MNHEY and CDR2 is SVGAGI. CDR3 sequence: CASSQFDRGNEQYF. CDR3 bases: TGTGCCAGCAGCCAATTTGACAGGGGGAACGAGCAGTACTTC.

This rearrangement joins TRBV29-1 to TRBJ1-4; 10 nucleotides line up with TRBD1. Per germline, CDR1 SQVTM and CDR2 ANQGSEA. CDR3 length equals 14 residues. Germline trimming cut 6 bases from V and 8 bases from J; bases unmatched to any gene: 9. As DNA, the CDR3 is TGCAGCGTCGTCCGGGACAGGGGAGACGAAAAACTGTTTTTT. Residues: CSVVRDRGDEKLFF.

The chain recombines TRBV10-1 with TRBJ2-3; TRBD2 aligns across 8 bases. In germline, CDR1 is WNHNN, CDR2 SYGVQD (reference sequence). Trimming at V came to 0 bases and at J to 0 bases, leaving 2 bases not matched to a gene. The CDR3 sequence is 16 residues long. The CDR3 DNA reads as TGCGCCAGCAGTGAGTCAAGGACTAGCAGCACAGATACGCAGTATTTT. Encoded protein: CASSESRTSSTDTQYF.

V is TRBV7-2 and J is TRBJ2-3; tentative D call: TRBD2 (6 bases). CDR3 length equals 15 residues. CDR1 is SGHTA, CDR2 FQGNSA, per germline. Trimming shortened V by 0 bases and J by 6 bases, and 13 bases separated the two germline ends. CDR3 sequence reads: CASSLAGQGGDTQYF. Written as DNA, the CDR3 is TGTGCCAGCAGCTTAGCGGGGCAAGGAGGGGATACGCAGTATTTT.

V usage is TRBV19 and J usage is TRBJ2-2; TRBD2 matches 11 bases. The V gene end was trimmed by 1 base and the J gene end by 5 bases; junction bases not matched to a gene: 3. Germline CDR1 LNHDA, CDR2 SQIVND (reference sequence). The CDR3 length is 16 residues. CDR3 DNA: TGTGCCAGTAGTATAGTAGCGGGAGGGCCGACCGGGGAGCTGTTTTTT. Translating gives CASSIVAGGPTGELFF. Variable domain in full (rest from reference TRBV19 and TRBJ2-2): DGGITQSPKYLFRKEGQNVTLSCEQNLNHDAMYWYRQDPGQGLRLIYYSQIVNDFQKGDIAEGYSVSREKKESFPLTVTSAQKNPTAFYLCASSIVAGGPTGELFFGEGSRLTVL.

This rearrangement joins TRBV10-3 to TRBJ1-6; possible D gene TRBD1, 6 bases. The ends were cut back, 4 bases at V and 5 bases at J, with 9 bases in the middle. The germline V gene encodes CDR1 ENHRY and CDR2 SYGVKD. The CDR3 extends over 14 amino acids. The CDR3 protein is CAISANRDNSPLHF. CDR3 bases: TGTGCCATCAGTGCGAACAGGGATAATTCACCCCTCCACTTT.

This chain uses TRBV3-1 (or the pseudogene TRBV3-2) with TRBJ2-2, with 7 bases lining up with TRBD1. This CDR3 spans 14 amino acids. Germline-derived CDR1 and CDR2 are LGHDT and YNNKEL (reference sequence). The ends lost 3 bases at V and 5 bases at J; junction bases unmatched: 3. CDR3 nucleotides: TGTGCCAGCAGCCAGCAGGACAGGACCGGGGAGCTGTTTTTT. It yields the protein CASSQQDRTGELFF.

The count of this clone is one. The chain recombines TRBV5-1 with TRBJ2-5; possibly TRBD2 for D (5 bases). The CDR3 loop spans 14 amino acids. The germline V gene encodes CDR1 SGHRS and CDR2 YFSETQ. Trimming stripped 1 base from V and 2 bases from J, with 9 bases between. The CDR3 DNA sequence: TGCGCCAGCAGCTTGTTAACGGGACAAGAGACCCAGTACTTC. This translates into CASSLLTGQETQYF. The whole variable domain, remainder taken from reference TRBV5-1 and TRBJ2-5, is KAGVTQTPRYLIKTRGQQVTLSCSPISGHRSVSWYQQTPGQGLQFLFEYFSETQRNKGNFPGRFSGRQFSNSRSEMNVSTLELGDSALYLCASSLLTGQETQYFGPGTRLLVL.

The V gene is TRBV5-4, the J gene TRBJ2-5; TRBD2 aligns across 12 bases. Per germline, CDR1 SGHNT and CDR2 YYREEE (reference sequence). V lost 4 bases, J lost 5 bases, and 9 bases stayed unmatched. The CDR3 sequence is 16 residues long. The CDR3 sequence: CASSPELAGGGETQYF. The CDR3 DNA follows: TGTGCCAGCAGCCCAGAACTAGCGGGGGGAGGGGAGACCCAGTACTTC.

J is TRBJ2-5 and V is TRBV5-1, with D possibly TRBD1 on 6 matching bases. The V end was cut by 1 base, the J end by 2 bases, with 9 bases between. CDR1 is SGHRS and CDR2 is YFSETQ in the germline V gene. The CDR3 runs 14 residues. CDR3 coding DNA: TGCGCCAGCAGCTTGTTGCAGGGGCAAGAGACCCAGTACTTC. It codes for CASSLLQGQETQYF.

J is TRBJ1-4 and V is TRBV4-1, with 9 bases fitting TRBD1. V lost 2 bases to trimming and J lost 4 bases; unmatched junction nucleotides: 2. The CDR3 contains 15 residues. Germline CDR1 is MGHRA and CDR2 is YSYEKL. CDR3 amino acids: CASSQRTGDNEKLFF. CDR3 sequence (DNA): TGCGCCAGCAGCCAACGGACAGGGGATAATGAAAAACTGTTTTTT.

The chain links TRBV11-2 to TRBJ2-7, with 13 bases matching TRBD2. Germline values: CDR1 SGHAT, CDR2 FQNNGV. J lost 3 bases, V lost 1 base, and 3 bases had no gene match. The length of the CDR3 is 16 residues. CDR3 residues: CASSLVGTSGIYEQYF. In nucleotides, the CDR3 is TGTGCCAGCAGCTTAGTAGGGACTAGCGGGATCTACGAGCAGTACTTC.

The chain has TRBV6-5 and TRBJ1-5, with 10 nucleotides matching TRBD1. The CDR3 extends over 15 amino acids. Trimming cost V 5 bases and J 5 bases; bases outside gene matches: 6. Germline V gene sequence: CDR1 MNHEY, CDR2 SVGAGI. DNA of the CDR3: TGTGCCAGCAGTCTCGGGACAGGGGAAGATCAGCCCCAGCATTTT. It is translated as CASSLGTGEDQPQHF.

The chain is built from TRBV12-3 or TRBV12-4 and TRBJ2-2; a weak D match, TRBD2 (6 bases). This CDR3 contains 13 residues. Trimming left V 3 bases short and J 5 bases short, with 7 bases between. CDR3 sequence reads: CASSFGGTGELFF. The CDR3 coding sequence is TGTGCCAGCAGTTTCGGGGGAACCGGGGAGCTGTTTTTT.

The chain is built from TRBV2 and TRBJ2-1; 13 nucleotides agree with TRBD2. There are 14 residues in the CDR3. Losses at the gene ends were 7 bases for V and 10 bases for J; bases not matched to a gene: 7. Germline assignment: CDR1 SNHLY and CDR2 FYNNEI. The CDR3 DNA reads TGTGCCAGCACCTTAGGACTAGCGGGAGACGAGCAGTTCTTC. Its protein product is CASTLGLAGDEQFF.

The CDR3 DNA reads as TGTGCCAGCAGCCAGGTGGACAGGGCCTTTTCCTACGAGCAGTACTTC. Its translation: CASSQVDRAFSYEQYF. V is TRBV3-1 (or the pseudogene TRBV3-2) and J is TRBJ2-7, with 8 positions matching TRBD1. CDR1 LGHDT and CDR2 YNNKEL come from the germline V gene (reference sequence). The trim removed 3 bases at V and 1 base at J, leaving 8 bases unmatched. This CDR3 contains 16 residues.

V is TRBV28 and J is TRBJ2-7; maybe TRBD2 (7 bases). V was shortened by 11 bases and J by 5 bases, with 16 bases between the two germline ends. CDR3 length equals 12 residues. Germline CDR1 is MDHEN and CDR2 is SYDVKM. The CDR3 DNA sequence: TGTGCCGTGGGCGGGGGCCCTAACGAGCAGTACTTC. Its translation: CAVGGGPNEQYF.

The rearrangement uses TRBV4-3 and TRBJ2-7, with D tentatively TRBD1 (6 bases). Germline values: CDR1 LGHNA, CDR2 YSLEER. V lost 4 bases to trimming and J lost 2 bases, with 15 bases between them. This CDR3 region has 15 residues. In DNA form, the CDR3 reads TGCGCCAGCAGCCGGGACGCCACAGGGACCTACGAGCAGTACTTC. Residues: CASSRDATGTYEQYF.

This clone was counted once. V and J are TRBV5-1 and TRBJ2-3; a possible D gene is TRBD1 (5 bases). The V end lost 0 bases, the J end lost 2 bases, and 7 bases lay between the germline ends. This CDR3 has 14 amino acids. Germline values: CDR1 SGHRS, CDR2 YFSETQ. CDR3 nucleotides: TGCGCCAGCAGCTTGGAGGACACCACAGATACGCAGTATTTT. Translation gives CASSLEDTTDTQYF.

V usage is TRBV5-1 and J usage is TRBJ1-2; 7 bases fit TRBD1. CDR3 length: 14 amino acids. Germline CDR1 and CDR2: SGHRS and YFSETQ. V shed 6 bases, J shed 1 base, and the junction held 6 bases outside the gene matches. CDR3 nucleotide sequence: TGCGCCAGCAACTCCGGGACAGTTAACTATGGCTACACCTTC. It is translated as CASNSGTVNYGYTF.

This clone was recorded a few times. The rearrangement uses TRBV27 and TRBJ2-3; 11 bases line up with TRBD2. Germline trimming cut 2 bases from V and 4 bases from J; bases unmatched to any gene: 8. From germline, CDR1 is MNHEY and CDR2 SMNVEV (reference sequence). The CDR3 extends over 17 amino acids. CDR3 bases: TGTGCCAGCAGTTTAGGATCGCTAGCGGGGGGACCAGATACGCAGTATTTT. Protein: CASSLGSLAGGPDTQYF.

The chain is built from TRBV5-1 and TRBJ2-3; weak D call: TRBD2 (5 bases). This CDR3 has 15 amino acids. Germline CDR1 SGHRS, CDR2 YFSETQ. Trimming took 2 bases from V and 0 from J, leaving 10 bases between them. Here the CDR3 DNA reads TGCGCCAGCAGCTTAATGAGGGCTAGCACAGATACGCAGTATTTT. This translates into CASSLMRASTDTQYF.

The chain employs TRBV14 and TRBJ2-7; D perhaps matches TRBD2 (6 bases). CDR3 size: 12 residues. Germline V lookup: CDR1 SGHDN, CDR2 FVKESK. Trimming removed 8 bases at V and 2 bases at J, with 10 bases between. The CDR3 here is CASGGLTYEQYF. As DNA, the CDR3 is TGTGCCAGCGGGGGACTCACCTACGAGCAGTACTTC.

The rearrangement uses TRBV16 and TRBJ1-5, with a weak D call TRBD1 (5 bases). V gave up 3 bases and J gave up 6 bases, with 12 bases separating them. The CDR3 length is 14 residues. Per germline, CDR1 KGHSY and CDR2 FQNENV. The CDR3 DNA is TGTGCCAGCAGCCAGGTCGGGGGTTTTCAGCCCCAGCATTTT. It codes for CASSQVGGFQPQHF.

Here the CDR3 reads CASSLVSREDWSPLHF. The CDR3 nucleotides are TGTGCCAGCAGCTTAGTTAGCAGGGAAGATTGGTCACCCCTCCACTTT. The genes are TRBV7-8 and TRBJ1-6; TRBD1 might be the D (5 bases). Trimming took off 1 base at V and 10 bases at J, with 17 bases between the two ends. Germline V gene data show CDR1 as SGHVS and CDR2 as FQNEAQ. The CDR3 has 16 residues.

The chain recombines TRBV7-2 with TRBJ1-6, with D unresolved. The V and J ends lost 2 bases and 10 bases respectively, with 9 bases between them. The germline V gene has CDR1 SGHTA and CDR2 FQGNSA. CDR3 size: 13 residues. The CDR3 bases are TGTGCCAGCAGCTTAAGCCTACGATCACCCCTCCACTTT. Its translation: CASSLSLRSPLHF.

The V gene is TRBV3-1 (or the pseudogene TRBV3-2), the J gene TRBJ1-1; D unresolved. This CDR3 contains 15 residues. The ends were cut back, 5 bases at V and 1 base at J, with 14 bases in the middle. Per the germline V gene, CDR1 is LGHDT and CDR2 is YNNKEL (reference sequence). For the CDR3, the DNA is TGTGCCAGCAGCTCCCAGGCGTCCGAGAACACTGAAGCTTTCTTT. Translating gives CASSSQASENTEAFF.

This clone was detected once. The V gene is TRBV5-4, the J gene TRBJ1-3; a weak D match, TRBD1 (5 bases). Germline V gene lookup returns CDR1 SGHNT and CDR2 YYREEE (reference sequence). The CDR3 is made up of 16 amino acids. The V end lost 0 bases, the J end lost 0 bases, and 10 bases lay between the germline ends. CDR3 residues: CASSLGGGLSGNTIYF. The DNA for the CDR3 is TGTGCCAGCAGCTTGGGGGGGGGACTCTCTGGAAACACCATATATTTT.